A single sample is the source of the 22 T cell receptor beta chains below, sequenced in a study of shared clonotypes between healthy human individuals. Method: immunoSEQ multiplex PCR; TCRdb's copy keeps in-frame clones and lacks some. The data show 2 million to 2.5 million clones, about 92% seen once. Terminally differentiated effector memory CD45RA+ cells were excluded by CCR7 positive selection of CD45RO-negative cells. The sequencing sample was made of naive CD8+ T cells from PBMCs. All receptors derive from a man younger than 35 in good health. Some clones in this sample may be carry-over from other donors' samples.

The rearrangement joins TRBV5-4 to TRBJ2-1; 12 nucleotides agree with TRBD2. The CDR3 consists of 18 residues. The germline V gene has CDR1 SGHNT and CDR2 YYREEE (reference sequence). The V gene end was trimmed by 0 bases and the J gene end by 1 base; junction bases not matched to a gene: 5. In DNA form, the CDR3 reads TGTGCCAGCAGCTTGGCTAGCGGGAGGGCCTCATCCTACAATGAGCAGTTCTTC. This encodes CASSLASGRASSYNEQFF.

The genes are TRBV4-3 and TRBJ2-5; unclear D gene. The V end lost 1 base, the J end lost 7 bases, and 10 bases lay between the germline ends. In germline, CDR1 is LGHNA, CDR2 YSLEER. This CDR3 is built from 13 residues. The CDR3 DNA sequence: TGCGCCAGCAGCCAAGGGTACCTAGGGACCCAGTACTTC. Amino acids: CASSQGYLGTQYF.

The chain carries TRBV6-1 and TRBJ1-4; no clear D gene. CDR1 is MNHNS and CDR2 is SASEGT in the germline V gene. V was shortened by 6 bases and J by 2 bases, with 13 bases between the two germline ends. This CDR3 is 15 amino acids long. The CDR3 nucleotides are TGTGCCAGCAGACCGTTGAGCTTGACTAATGAAAAACTGTTTTTT. Translating gives CASRPLSLTNEKLFF.

This clone appeared a single time. V and J are TRBV28 and TRBJ2-2; D may be TRBD1 or TRBD2 (5 bases each). In germline, CDR1 is MDHEN, CDR2 SYDVKM. Trimming left V 6 bases short and J 5 bases short, with 13 bases between. The CDR3 has 14 amino acids. CDR3 sequence: CASRGTVVTGELFF. CDR3 bases: TGTGCCAGCAGAGGGACGGTAGTTACCGGGGAGCTGTTTTTT.

J is TRBJ2-7 and V is TRBV6-1; D ambiguous. This CDR3 is built from 13 residues. Trimming left V 4 bases short and J 0 bases short, with 7 bases between. Germline assignment: CDR1 MNHNS and CDR2 SASEGT. CDR3 DNA: TGTGCCAGCAGTGGAACAGTCTCCTACGAGCAGTACTTC. It translates to CASSGTVSYEQYF.

As regards this clone: Other DNA sequences in this specimen translate into the identical CDR3. This sequence joins TRBV9 and TRBJ1-4, with D unresolved. CDR3 length equals 12 residues. With 0 bases removed from V and 6 bases from J, the gap between germline ends came to 3 bases. Germline V CDR1 and CDR2: SGDLS, YYNGEE. The CDR3 spells CASSVGDEKLFF. CDR3 sequence (DNA): TGTGCCAGCAGCGTAGGGGATGAAAAACTGTTTTTT.

The CDR3 DNA sequence: TGCGCCAGCAGCTTTAAGCGGGAGCTATACAATGAGCAGTTCTTC. Translation gives CASSFKRELYNEQFF. This chain links TRBV4-1 with TRBJ2-1; 8 bases map to TRBD2. CDR3 size: 15 residues. J lost 4 bases, V lost 5 bases, and 7 bases had no gene match. The germline V gene has CDR1 MGHRA and CDR2 YSYEKL.

V gene TRBV19 combines with J gene TRBJ1-1; D is perhaps TRBD1 (6 bases). Trimming removed 3 bases at V and 0 bases at J, with 11 bases between. The CDR3 extends over 15 amino acids. Per the germline V gene, CDR1 is LNHDA and CDR2 is SQIVND (reference sequence). CDR3 sequence reads: CASSMSRGLNTEAFF. CDR3 nucleotides: TGTGCCAGTAGTATGTCAAGGGGGTTGAACACTGAAGCTTTCTTT.

The chain joins TRBV7-9 to TRBJ2-5, with a weak D call TRBD2 (5 bases). CDR3 length: 13 residues. Per germline, CDR1 SEHNR and CDR2 FQNEAQ (reference sequence). Trimming left V 5 bases short and J 5 bases short, with 12 bases between. CDR3 amino acids: CASSEGVGETQYF. In DNA form, the CDR3 reads TGTGCCAGCAGCGAGGGTGTGGGCGAGACCCAGTACTTC.

This clone was recorded a few times. The chain joins TRBV7-2 to TRBJ1-5, with D unresolved. The V end was cut by 5 bases, the J end by 6 bases, with 11 bases between. The germline CDR1 and CDR2 sequences are SGHTA and FQGNSA. The CDR3 runs to 13 residues. As DNA, the CDR3 is TGTGCCAGCAGCCGATCGCCCTTTCAGCCCCAGCATTTT. Encoded protein: CASSRSPFQPQHF.

The chain has TRBV6-5 and TRBJ2-7; TRBD1 matches at 7 bases. Germline CDR1 MNHEY, CDR2 SVGAGI. The CDR3 runs to 14 residues. Unmatched junction bases numbered 8, after V lost 7 bases and J lost 2 bases. The CDR3 loop is CASTDRDSAYEQYF. DNA for the CDR3: TGTGCCAGCACCGATCGGGACAGTGCCTACGAGCAGTACTTC.

A single count supports this clone. The rearrangement joins TRBV28 to TRBJ2-7; D is ambiguous. This CDR3 region has 14 residues. V lost 2 bases to trimming and J lost 3 bases, with 11 bases between them. Germline lookup yields CDR1 MDHEN and CDR2 SYDVKM. The CDR3 DNA is TGTGCCAGCAGTTTACTGGGTGGGGACTACGAGCAGTACTTC. Translating it yields CASSLLGGDYEQYF.

The chain combines TRBV13 with TRBJ1-2, with 10 bases identical to TRBD1. Germline V gene lookup returns CDR1 PRHDT and CDR2 FYEKMQ (reference sequence). The junction had 8 bases not matched to a gene; V was cut back by 4 bases and J by 3 bases. CDR3 length equals 16 residues. The CDR3 loop reads CASSSPRTGGDYGYTF. The CDR3, as DNA: TGTGCCAGCAGCTCACCCAGGACAGGGGGTGACTATGGCTACACCTTC.

The V gene is TRBV27, the J gene TRBJ2-3; 7 bases align to TRBD1. The germline V gene encodes CDR1 MNHEY and CDR2 SMNVEV (reference sequence). Trimming took 6 bases from V and 2 from J; bases not matched to a gene: 11. The CDR3 is made up of 16 amino acids. The CDR3 nucleotides are TGTGCCAGCAGGTTCGGTGCAGGGACAGTCACAGATACGCAGTATTTT. The encoded protein is CASRFGAGTVTDTQYF.

The V gene is TRBV6-1, the J gene TRBJ1-4; D gene ambiguous. The CDR3 totals 13 residues. Germline-derived CDR1 and CDR2 are MNHNS and SASEGT. With 7 bases removed from V and 3 bases from J, the gap between germline ends came to 9 bases. CDR3 DNA: TGTGCCAGCATGGGGAACGCTAATGAAAAACTGTTTTTT. Its translation is CASMGNANEKLFF.

The chain links TRBV9 to TRBJ1-1; a weak D match, TRBD1 (5 bases). V shed 3 bases and J shed 5 bases, with 11 bases lying between them. This CDR3 region has 13 residues. CDR1 and CDR2 (germline): SGDLS, YYNGEE. In DNA form, the CDR3 reads TGTGCCAGCAGCGCAGGGATAGGGACTGAAGCTTTCTTT. Its protein is CASSAGIGTEAFF.

The J gene is TRBJ2-1, the V gene TRBV27, with D unresolved. Trimming shortened V by 5 bases and J by 10 bases, and 9 bases separated the two germline ends. CDR3 length: 11 amino acids. The germline V gene encodes CDR1 MNHEY and CDR2 SMNVEV (reference sequence). This chain's CDR3 is CASSNGLEQFF. The CDR3, as DNA: TGTGCCAGCAGTAACGGTTTGGAGCAGTTCTTC.

The chain links TRBV14 to TRBJ1-2; D is ambiguous. Germline loops: CDR1 SGHDN, CDR2 FVKESK. Trimming stripped 1 base from V and 4 bases from J, with 13 bases between. The CDR3 contains 15 residues. This CDR3 is CASSQVPISGYGYTF. DNA of the CDR3: TGTGCCAGCAGCCAAGTCCCCATCTCGGGCTATGGCTACACCTTC.

This clone was seen once. The CDR3, as DNA: TGTGCCAGCAGCCCCGGGACAGGGGTGCGCTACGAGCAGTACTTC. It translates to CASSPGTGVRYEQYF. The rearrangement uses TRBV7-9 and TRBJ2-7, with 10 bases lining up with TRBD1. CDR3 size: 15 residues. Germline loops: CDR1 SEHNR, CDR2 FQNEAQ (reference sequence). V was pared by 5 bases and J by 3 bases, with 7 bases of the junction left unmatched.

The chain joins TRBV19 to TRBJ2-3; TRBD2 is a possible D gene (6 bases). Trimming removed 7 bases at V and 1 base at J, with 15 bases between. Germline-derived CDR1 and CDR2 are LNHDA and SQIVND (reference sequence). The CDR3 is made up of 15 amino acids. CDR3 region: CASTVEGQGTDTQYF. The CDR3 DNA reads TGTGCCAGTACTGTGGAGGGGCAGGGCACAGATACGCAGTATTTT.

A single count supports this clone. The gene calls are TRBV9 and TRBJ2-3, with D hard to call. Germline lookup yields CDR1 SGDLS and CDR2 YYNGEE. V was clipped by 4 bases and J by 6 bases, with 18 bases between them. CDR3 length equals 15 residues. The CDR3 nucleotides are TGTGCCAGCAGCCGAGCTGTCTCCCTGGCGGATACGCAGTATTTT. Protein sequence: CASSRAVSLADTQYF.

V is TRBV30 and J is TRBJ2-3; TRBD1 matches 7 bases. V lost 3 bases and J lost 0; bases outside the gene matches: 3. The CDR3 consists of 14 residues. CDR1 is GTSNPN and CDR2 is SVGIG in the germline V gene (reference sequence). The CDR3 nucleotides read TGTGCCTGGAGGACAGGGAGTAGCACAGATACGCAGTATTTT. Translated: CAWRTGSSTDTQYF. Complete variable domain (other parts from reference TRBV30 and TRBJ2-3): SQTIHQWPATLVQPVGSPLSLECTVEGTSNPNLYWYRQAAGRGLQLLFYSVGIGQISSEVPQNLSASRPQDRQFILSSKKLLLSDSGFYLCAWRTGSSTDTQYFGPGTRLTVL.